This T cell receptor (beta chain) was sequenced in a study of Ad26.COV2.S vaccination and SARS-CoV-2 variants. TCRdb's table, derived via immunoSEQ multiplex PCR, lists solely in-frame clones and lacks some. This table holds hundreds of thousands of clones, 83% found once. Noted treatment: about 20 received Ad26.COV2.S at low or high dose, single or two shots; 5 received placebo; per-sample allocation not given. Material that was analyzed had been drawn on day 63 after the first vaccine or placebo injection. The ends were cut back, 0 bases at V and 1 base at J, with 15 bases in the middle. The V gene's germline CDR1 is LNHDA and CDR2 SQIVND (reference sequence). The CDR3 runs to 18 residues.

V usage is TRBV19 and J usage is TRBJ2-2; the D is unclear. The origin of this receptor is a person between 18 and 59 years old who received the Ad26.COV2.S COVID-19 vaccine or a placebo. Material: peripheral blood, obtained in a trial of Ad26.COV2.S vaccine versus placebo. The CDR3 reads CASSIDLVSLGNTGELFF. For the CDR3, the DNA is TGTGCCAGTAGTATAGATCTAGTTTCCCTAGGGAACACCGGGGAGCTGTTTTTT.